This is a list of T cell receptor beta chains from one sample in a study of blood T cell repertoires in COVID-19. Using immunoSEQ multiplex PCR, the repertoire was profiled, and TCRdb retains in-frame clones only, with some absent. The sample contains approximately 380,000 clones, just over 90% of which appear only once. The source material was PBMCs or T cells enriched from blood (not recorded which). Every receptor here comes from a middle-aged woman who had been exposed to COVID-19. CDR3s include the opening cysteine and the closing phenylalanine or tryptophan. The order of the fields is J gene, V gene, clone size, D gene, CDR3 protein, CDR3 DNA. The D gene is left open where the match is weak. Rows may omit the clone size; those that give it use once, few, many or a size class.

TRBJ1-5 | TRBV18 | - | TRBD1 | CASSPPDRGQGQPQHF | TGTGCCAGCTCACCACCTGACAGGGGGCAGGGACAGCCCCAGCATTTT
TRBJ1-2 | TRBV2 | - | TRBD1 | CASKGAHYGYTF | TGTGCCAGCAAGGGGGCACACTATGGCTACACCTTC
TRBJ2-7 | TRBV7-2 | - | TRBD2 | CASSRTRRDEQYF | TGTGCCAGCAGCCGGACTAGACGAGACGAGCAGTACTTC
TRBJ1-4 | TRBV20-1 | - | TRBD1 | CSASDRGSEKLFF | TGCAGTGCTAGTGACAGGGGAAGCGAAAAACTGTTTTTT
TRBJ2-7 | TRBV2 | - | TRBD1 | CASSGGTETGDRAYEQYF | TGTGCCAGCAGTGGAGGCACTGAGACGGGGGACAGGGCCTACGAGCAGTACTTC
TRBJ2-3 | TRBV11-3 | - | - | CASSFIGGVRTDTQYF | TGTGCCAGCAGCTTCATCGGTGGAGTACGCACAGATACGCAGTATTTT
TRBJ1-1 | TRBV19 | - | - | CASSSPQEGTEAFF | TGTGCCAGTAGTTCCCCACAGGAGGGGACTGAAGCTTTCTTT
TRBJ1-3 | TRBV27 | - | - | CASSLAGAGNTIYF | TGTGCCAGCAGTTTAGCAGGGGCGGGAAACACCATATATTTT
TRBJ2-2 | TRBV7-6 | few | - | CASSLGLGGTGELFF | TGTGCCAGCAGCTTAGGACTAGGCGGCACCGGGGAGCTGTTTTTT
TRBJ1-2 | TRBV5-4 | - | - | CASSPRFQTDIYGYTF | TGTGCCAGCAGCCCCCGATTTCAGACAGACATCTATGGCTACACCTTC
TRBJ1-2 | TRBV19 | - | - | CASSTGRATNYGYTF | TGTGCCAGTAGTACCGGTCGAGCGACTAACTATGGCTACACCTTC
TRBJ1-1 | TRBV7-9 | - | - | CASSLRGMNTEAFF | TGTGCCAGCAGCCTCAGGGGCATGAACACTGAAGCTTTCTTT
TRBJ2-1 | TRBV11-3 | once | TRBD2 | CASSLSTGGSYNEQFF | TGTGCCAGCAGCTTGTCCACGGGGGGTTCCTACAATGAGCAGTTCTTC
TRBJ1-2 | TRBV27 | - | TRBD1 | CASRTGGMGGYTF | TGTGCCAGCAGAACAGGGGGAATGGGTGGCTACACCTTC
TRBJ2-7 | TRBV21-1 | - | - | CASRPKRDFSYEQYF | TGTGCCAGCAGACCCAAAAGGGACTTCTCCTACGAGCAGTACTTC
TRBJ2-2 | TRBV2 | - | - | CARRSQGFSAGELFF | TGTGCCAGGCGATCGCAGGGGTTTAGCGCCGGGGAGCTGTTTTTT
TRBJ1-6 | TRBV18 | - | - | CASSTTEANSPLHF | TGTGCCAGCTCAACGACAGAGGCAAATTCACCCCTCCACTTT
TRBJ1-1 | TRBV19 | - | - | CASSMTGIAEAFF | TGTGCCAGTAGTATGACAGGAATCGCTGAAGCTTTCTTT
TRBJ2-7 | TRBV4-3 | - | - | CASSLAAGLDYEQYF | TGCGCCAGCAGCCTCGCGGCGGGACTCGACTACGAGCAGTACTTC
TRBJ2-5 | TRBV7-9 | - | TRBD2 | CASSPRRLAEQETQYF | TGTGCCAGCAGCCCGCGAAGGCTAGCGGAACAAGAGACCCAGTACTTC
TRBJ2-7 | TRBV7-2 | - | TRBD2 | CASSPRAAGVLPREQYF | TGTGCCAGCAGCCCGAGAGCAGCGGGAGTGCTCCCTCGCGAGCAGTACTTC
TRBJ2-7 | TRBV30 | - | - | CAWSPRGFTRNSYEQYF | TGTGCCTGGAGTCCCCGAGGGTTCACGCGGAACTCCTACGAGCAGTACTTC
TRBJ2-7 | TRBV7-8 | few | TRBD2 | CASSESGGYEQYF | TGTGCCAGCAGCGAATCGGGAGGATACGAGCAGTACTTC
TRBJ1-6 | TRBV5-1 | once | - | CASSTDPGGLSPLHF | TGCGCCAGCAGCACCGACCCCGGCGGGTTGTCACCCCTCCACTTT
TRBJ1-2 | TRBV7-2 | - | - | CASSLTDYGYTF | TGTGCCAGCAGCTTAACGGACTATGGCTACACCTTC
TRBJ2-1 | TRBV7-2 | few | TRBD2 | CASSLALVGGPDEQFF | TGTGCCAGCAGCTTAGCGCTAGTGGGAGGGCCGGATGAGCAGTTCTTC
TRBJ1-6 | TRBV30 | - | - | CAWSVQGSSPLHF | TGTGCCTGGAGTGTACAGGGTAGTTCACCCCTCCACTTT
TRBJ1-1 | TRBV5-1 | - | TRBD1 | CASSLTGGKNTEAFF | TGCGCCAGCAGCTTGACAGGGGGGAAGAACACTGAAGCTTTCTTT
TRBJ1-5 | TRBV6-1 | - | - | CASSEAGGVGAGYQPQHF | TGTGCCAGCAGTGAAGCGGGAGGGGTCGGAGCAGGGTATCAGCCCCAGCATTTT
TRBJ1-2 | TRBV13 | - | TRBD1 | CASSRESDRANYGYTF | TGTGCCAGCAGCAGAGAATCGGACAGGGCTAACTATGGCTACACCTTC
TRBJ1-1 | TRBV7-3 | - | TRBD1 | CASSLTPTTGPEAFF | TGTGCCAGCAGCTTAACCCCTACGACAGGGCCTGAAGCTTTCTTT
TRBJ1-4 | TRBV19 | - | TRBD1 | CASTIGTGMGNEKLFF | TGTGCCAGTACCATTGGGACAGGGATGGGTAATGAAAAACTGTTTTTT
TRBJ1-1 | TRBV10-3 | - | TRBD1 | CAIRRDRGKNTEAFF | TGTGCCATCAGGAGGGACAGGGGAAAGAACACTGAAGCTTTCTTT
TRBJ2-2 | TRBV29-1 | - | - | CSVLTVNTGELFF | TGCAGCGTGTTGACAGTGAACACCGGGGAGCTGTTTTTT
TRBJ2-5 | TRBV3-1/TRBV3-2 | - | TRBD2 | CASSQSGGSETQYF | TGTGCCAGCAGCCAAAGCGGGGGGTCTGAGACCCAGTACTTC
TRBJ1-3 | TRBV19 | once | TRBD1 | CASSRGQGVPGNTIYF | TGTGCCAGTAGCCGAGGACAGGGAGTCCCTGGAAACACCATATATTTT
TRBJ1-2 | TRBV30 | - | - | CAWSLSLAYGYTF | TGTGCCTGGAGCCTCTCCTTGGCCTATGGCTACACCTTC
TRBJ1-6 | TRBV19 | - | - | CASIGGALNSPLHF | TGTGCCAGTATTGGGGGGGCACTCAATTCACCCCTCCACTTT
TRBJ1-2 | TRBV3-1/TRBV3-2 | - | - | CASSQAAGRGANYGYTF | TGTGCCAGCAGCCAAGCCGCAGGGAGGGGGGCTAACTATGGCTACACCTTC
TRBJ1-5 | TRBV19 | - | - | CASSIDRMGQPQHF | TGTGCCAGTAGTATTGACAGGATGGGTCAGCCCCAGCATTTT
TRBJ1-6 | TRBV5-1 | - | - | CASSLEGRDDSPLHF | TGCGCCAGCAGCTTGGAGGGCAGGGATGATTCACCCCTCCACTTT
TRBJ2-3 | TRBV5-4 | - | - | CASSWGGLSDTQYF | TGTGCCAGCAGTTGGGGGGGCCTTTCAGATACGCAGTATTTT
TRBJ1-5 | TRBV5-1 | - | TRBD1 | CASSLAGTDNQPQHF | TGCGCCAGCAGCTTGGCCGGGACAGATAATCAGCCCCAGCATTTT
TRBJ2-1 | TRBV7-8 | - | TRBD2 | CASSTDRDSRSGRYEQFF | TGTGCCAGCAGCACCGACAGGGACAGTCGTAGCGGGAGGTATGAGCAGTTCTTC
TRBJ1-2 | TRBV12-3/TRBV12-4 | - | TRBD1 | CASRDRVGYTF | TGTGCCAGCAGGGACAGGGTGGGCTACACCTTC
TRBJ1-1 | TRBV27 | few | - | CASSLGQNTEAFF | TGTGCCAGCAGTTTAGGACAGAACACTGAAGCTTTCTTT